This T cell receptor beta chain was obtained from a study of response to subunit inactivated influenza vaccine (dated 2018 in TCRdb). Regarding the complete study: Deep quantitative T cell receptor repertoire profiling was used in the study to track responses to a trivalent subunit inactivated influenza vaccine. What the study reported, not specific to this receptor: It was suggested by the authors that each seasonal influenza vaccination may recruit only a limited number of new T cells.

Library preparation was by RT-PCR. TCRdb records Illumina HiSeq 2500 as the sequencer. Starting from the raw public reads, TCRdb applied fastp trimming at Q25, assembled clones with MiXCR and retained in-frame beta chains. Each CDR3 protein appears once, grouped with its most common genes and DNA. Across this sample there are 500,000 or so distinct CDR3 sequences, with about 15% seen only once. The top ten clones comprise approximately 3% of the sample. V lost 4 bases and J lost 7 bases; the stretch between them is 13 bases long. The germline V gene yields SGDLS for CDR1 and YYNGEE for CDR2. Including cysteine and phenylalanine, the CDR3 has 13 amino acids. CDR3 DNA is the only sequence kept; it has 39 bases, read in frame from the first base. This clonotype was seen only a few times. The target of this receptor is not known. The record has no base qualities; no much larger clone is one base away.

This TCR derives from a man in his fifties or sixties who received an inactivated influenza vaccine. Donor details come from another sample of the same person, matched by shared clones. The chain joins TRBV9 to TRBJ2-3; the D gene identity is not certain. Sequenced material: CD4+ T cells sorted from PBMCs, taken less than 30 months after vaccination. The DNA sequence is given as TGTGCCAGCAGCATTAGCCAGGAGCATACGCAGTATTTT. This is translated as CASSISQEHTQYF.